This T cell receptor (beta chain) was captured by sequencing in a study of cytotoxic CD8 clonotypes in ibrutinib-treated CLL. Looking at the study overall: Among responders, approximately 24 were partial and 2 complete; after median roughly 66 months, roughly 14 stayed remitted and about 12 progressed.

On this clone itself: Its antigen is unidentified.

Whole-study findings and limits: Clonality rose at ibrutinib response, held steady in sustained remission, and fell toward baseline at progression. Pretreatment clonality was elevated relative to age-matched healthy donors and paralleled circulating CD8+ T-cell counts. Sustained-remission patients were sampled at one set of times and progressing patients at different ones.

The germline V and J ends were trimmed by 1 base and 7 bases, with 9 bases remaining between them. The CDR3 runs to 14 residues. Looked up from germline, CDR1 is SGHDT and CDR2 is YYEEEE. Repertoires were generated with immunoSEQ multiplex PCR, while TCRdb's copy carries only in-frame clones and drops some. Of 200,000 to 250,000 clones listed, around 75% are singletons. Sequencing was performed on PBMCs, taken after 12 months of ibrutinib treatment. This rearrangement joins TRBV5-6 to TRBJ1-6; D is undetermined. The source of this sequence is a human donor with chronic lymphocytic leukemia. CDR3: CASSLKRLNSPLHF. CDR3 DNA: TGTGCCAGCAGCTTGAAAAGATTAAATTCACCCCTCCACTTT.